This T cell receptor (beta chain) appears in the sequencing data of a study of OX40 agonist ivuxolimab in advanced cancers. General observations from the study: On average, CD8+ T cells had more expanded clones than CD4+.

Repertoires were generated with immunoSEQ multiplex PCR, while TCRdb's copy carries only in-frame clones and drops some. The profile shows 60,000 to 75,000 clones, 84% of them singletons. Losses at the gene ends were 0 bases for V and 4 bases for J; bases not matched to a gene: 1. Germline V gives CDR1 SGHAT, CDR2 FQDESV (reference sequence). The CDR3 totals 15 residues. On this clone: Its antigen is not known.

The rearrangement links TRBV11-1 to TRBJ2-7; 12 positions agree with TRBD1. This sequence originates from an adult with an advanced solid tumor such as melanoma, head and neck, liver or kidney cancer. The sample was CD4+ or CD8+ T cells sorted from blood, taken in a trial of the OX40 agonist ivuxolimab. As DNA, the CDR3 is TGTGCCAGCAGCTTAGCGGGACAGGGGGCGTACGAGCAGTACTTC. Protein: CASSLAGQGAYEQYF.